The source of this T cell receptor beta chain is a study of blood T cells in healthy people across ages. General study findings and limits: The recorded TCR beta diversity per million T cells decreased in a roughly linear manner with age. PBMCs were not sorted, which prevented a conclusive comparison of naive versus antigen-experienced cells.

This CDR3 has 15 residues. Germline trimming cut 1 base from V and 10 bases from J; bases unmatched to any gene: 10. CDR1 is LGHDT and CDR2 is YNNKEL in the germline V gene (reference sequence). The use of a sample-barcoded 5' primer and a J-beta primer mix characterized a second PCR of roughly 7 to 11 cycles. TCRdb analysed the 5' RACE reads with MiXCR anew, one entry per CDR3 protein. The sample contains some 710,000 distinct CDR3 sequences, approximately 21% of which appear only once. This clonotype was observed a handful of times. Its cognate antigen is unknown. PBMCs numbering at least 6 million were isolated per sample.

The chain couples TRBV3-1 to TRBJ1-1; TRBD1 aligns across 9 bases. The sequenced material came from blood. This sequence was found in a man between 65 and 85 years old in good health. The CDR3 here is CASSQVGTGWNRAFF. The CDR3 nucleotides read TGTGCCAGCAGCCAAGTAGGGACAGGGTGGAATAGAGCTTTCTTT.